One TCR beta chain is described in this entry. In the original workflow: Amplifying reference gene primers gave estimates of nucleated cell counts. Sequencing was performed with immunoSEQ multiplex PCR; in TCRdb, only in-frame clones are kept and a portion is missing. V and J calls plus clone size are reproduced from that table; the DNA served to infer D and trimming. The sample lists about 330,000 clones, over 75% occurring once. These data originate in a study of blood T cell repertoires in COVID-19. Across the study: The study drew acute and convalescent COVID-19 samples from the United States, Italy and Spain. Sample material is recorded as cDNA or gDNA derived from T cells, B-cell-depleted T cells, or PBMCs.

The V gene's germline CDR1 is SGHNT and CDR2 YYREEE (reference sequence). V was clipped by 0 bases and J by 10 bases; unmatched bases: 4. This CDR3 has 13 residues. The TCR was taken from a human donor in a cohort sampled during active COVID-19. J is TRBJ1-2 and V is TRBV5-4; TRBD1 matches at 9 bases. Source material: peripheral blood. The CDR3 sequence: CASSLAGTGNYTF. The CDR3 coding sequence is TGTGCCAGCAGCTTGGCCGGGACAGGGAACTACACCTTC.